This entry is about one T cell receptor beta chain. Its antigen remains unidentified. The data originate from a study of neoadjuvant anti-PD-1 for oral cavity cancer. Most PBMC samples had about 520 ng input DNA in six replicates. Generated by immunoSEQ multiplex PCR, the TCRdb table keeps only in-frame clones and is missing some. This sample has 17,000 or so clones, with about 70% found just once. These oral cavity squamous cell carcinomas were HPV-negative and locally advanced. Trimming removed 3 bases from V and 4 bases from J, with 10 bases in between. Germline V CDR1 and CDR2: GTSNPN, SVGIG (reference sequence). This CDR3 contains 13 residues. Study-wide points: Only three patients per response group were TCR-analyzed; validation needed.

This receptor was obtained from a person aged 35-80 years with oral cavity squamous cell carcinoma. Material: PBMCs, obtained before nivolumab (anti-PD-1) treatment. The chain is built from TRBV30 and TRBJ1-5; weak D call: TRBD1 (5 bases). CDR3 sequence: CAWSGGRNQPQHF. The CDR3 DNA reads TGTGCCTGGAGCGGGGGGAGGAATCAGCCCCAGCATTTT.